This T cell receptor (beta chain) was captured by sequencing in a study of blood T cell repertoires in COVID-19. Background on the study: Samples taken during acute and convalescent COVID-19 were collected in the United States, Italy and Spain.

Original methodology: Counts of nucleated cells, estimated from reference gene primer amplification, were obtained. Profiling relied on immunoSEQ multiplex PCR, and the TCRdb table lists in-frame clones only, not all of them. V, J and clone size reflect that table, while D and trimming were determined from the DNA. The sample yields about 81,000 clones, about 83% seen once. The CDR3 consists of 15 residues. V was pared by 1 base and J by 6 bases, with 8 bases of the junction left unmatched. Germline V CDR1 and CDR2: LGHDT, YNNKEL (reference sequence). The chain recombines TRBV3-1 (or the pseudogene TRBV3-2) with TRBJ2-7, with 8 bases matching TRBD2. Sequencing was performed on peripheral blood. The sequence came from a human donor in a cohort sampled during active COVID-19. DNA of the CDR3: TGTGCCAGCAGCCAAGGGCGGGCGGGGGGATTCGAGCAGTACTTC. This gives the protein CASSQGRAGGFEQYF.